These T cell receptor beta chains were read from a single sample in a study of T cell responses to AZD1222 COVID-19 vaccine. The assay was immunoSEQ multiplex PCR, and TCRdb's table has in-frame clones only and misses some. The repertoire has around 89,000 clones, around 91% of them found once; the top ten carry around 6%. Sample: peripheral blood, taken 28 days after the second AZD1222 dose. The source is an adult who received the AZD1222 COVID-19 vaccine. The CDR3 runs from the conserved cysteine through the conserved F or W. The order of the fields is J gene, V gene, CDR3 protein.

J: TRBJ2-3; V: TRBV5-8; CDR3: CASSLGQGGDTQYF
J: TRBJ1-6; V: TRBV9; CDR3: CASSVMENPNSPLHF
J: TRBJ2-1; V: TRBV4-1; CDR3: CASSYGTSGNYNEQFF
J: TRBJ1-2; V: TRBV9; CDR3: CASSVRGNYGYTF
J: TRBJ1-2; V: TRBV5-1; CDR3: CASSLQSGSGYTF
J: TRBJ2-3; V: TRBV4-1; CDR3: CASSQFGQGGTDTQYF
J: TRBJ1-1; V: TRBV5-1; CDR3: CASSMGQNTEAFF
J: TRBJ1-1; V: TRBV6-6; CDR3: CASSYAGYASNTEAFF
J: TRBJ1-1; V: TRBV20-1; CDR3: CSALPTAEAFF
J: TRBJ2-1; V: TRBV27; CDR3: CASSSLTSSYNEQFF
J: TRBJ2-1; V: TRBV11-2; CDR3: CASRRGRVDNEQFF
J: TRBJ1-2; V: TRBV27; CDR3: CASSMTGGRGYTF
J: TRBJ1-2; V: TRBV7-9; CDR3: CASSYPEGTGYTF
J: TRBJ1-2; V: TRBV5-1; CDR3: CASWTGGSLYGYTF
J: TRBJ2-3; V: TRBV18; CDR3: CASSPPRLAGTLTDTQYF
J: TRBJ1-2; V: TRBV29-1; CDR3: CSVEDLGGGDYGYTF
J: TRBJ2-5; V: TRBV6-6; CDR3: CASSSLDGGEETQYF
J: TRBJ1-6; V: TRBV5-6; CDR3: CASSLVRRGHNSPLHF
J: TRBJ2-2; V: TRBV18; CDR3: CASSPDVSGRTGELFF
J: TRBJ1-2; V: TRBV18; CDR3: CASSSNVGGWYGYTF
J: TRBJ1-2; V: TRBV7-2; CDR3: CASSSRQGRDGYTF
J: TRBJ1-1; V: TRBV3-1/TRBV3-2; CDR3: CASSQDWTEAFF
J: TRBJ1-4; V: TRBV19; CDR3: CASSWGPGKSEKLFF
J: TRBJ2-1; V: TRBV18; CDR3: CASSPLGTAYNEQFF
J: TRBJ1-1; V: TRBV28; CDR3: CASSLRQLFTEAFF
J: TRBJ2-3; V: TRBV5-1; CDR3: CASSFSRGIADTQYF
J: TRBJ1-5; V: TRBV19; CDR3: CASSWDSINQPQHF
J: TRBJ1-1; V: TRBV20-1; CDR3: CSASSTNTEAFF
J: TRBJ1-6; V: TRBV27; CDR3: CASSRWTDYNSPLHF
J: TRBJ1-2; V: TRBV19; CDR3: CASSRPPRVRGYTF
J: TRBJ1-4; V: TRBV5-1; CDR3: CASSLTANSNEKLFF
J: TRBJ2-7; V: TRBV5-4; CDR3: CASSLLGLGRSDF
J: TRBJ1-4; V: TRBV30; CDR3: CAWSAGADNEKLFF
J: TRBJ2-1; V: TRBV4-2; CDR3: CASSQEFASGVIYNEQFF
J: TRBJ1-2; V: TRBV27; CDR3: CASSFAIGGLGGYTF
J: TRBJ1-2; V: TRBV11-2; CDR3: CASSLVHGGLDGYTF
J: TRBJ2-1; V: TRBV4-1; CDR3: CASSQVLAGAYNEQFF
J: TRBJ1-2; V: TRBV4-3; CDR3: CASSHHFADSLAGYTF
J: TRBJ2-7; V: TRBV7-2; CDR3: CASSLRSDSRPYEQYF
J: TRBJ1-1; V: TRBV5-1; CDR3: CASRLSTGMNTEAFF
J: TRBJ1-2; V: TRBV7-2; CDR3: CASSFRRDRKNYGYTF
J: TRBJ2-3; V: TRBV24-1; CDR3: CATSAGGQGIIDTQYF
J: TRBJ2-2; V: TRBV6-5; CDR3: CASSPDLNTGELFF
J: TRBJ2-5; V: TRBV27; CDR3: CASSGQFQETQYF
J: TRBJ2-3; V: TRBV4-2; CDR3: CASSQNSGGFTDTQYF
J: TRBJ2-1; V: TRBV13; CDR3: CASSPSGTDPYEQFF
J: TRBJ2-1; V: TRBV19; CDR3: CASSIPGAYNEQFF
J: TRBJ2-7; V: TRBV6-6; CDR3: CASSMSNYEQYF
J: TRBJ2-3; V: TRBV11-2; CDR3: CASSSGPGFGDTQYF